The clone carrying this T cell receptor beta chain turned up a few times. Its antigen remains unidentified. With 4 bases removed from V and 4 bases from J, the gap between germline ends came to 17 bases. The length of the CDR3 is 16 residues. Looked up from germline, CDR1 is SGHRS and CDR2 is YFSETQ. The record originates from a study of T cell responses to AZD1222 COVID-19 vaccine. The wider study: The study pooled second doses at about 4 or about 12 weeks. Study-wide results and caveats: With dominance at 160-218 and 743-854, vaccine-associated CD4 TCRs spanned spike.

The protocol was immunoSEQ multiplex PCR, while the TCRdb copy is restricted to in-frame clones and leaves out a portion. The sample carries fewer than 120,000 clones, about nine tenths recorded once. The sequence was collected from an adult in good health. This rearrangement joins TRBV5-1 to TRBJ2-2; tentative D call: TRBD2 (5 bases). The specimen comprised peripheral blood, sampled on day 0 of AZD1222 vaccination. For the CDR3, the DNA is TGCGCCAGCAGCCTGTTGTCGGTGGGGAGCACCGGGGAGCTGTTTTTT. Its protein is CASSLLSVGSTGELFF.